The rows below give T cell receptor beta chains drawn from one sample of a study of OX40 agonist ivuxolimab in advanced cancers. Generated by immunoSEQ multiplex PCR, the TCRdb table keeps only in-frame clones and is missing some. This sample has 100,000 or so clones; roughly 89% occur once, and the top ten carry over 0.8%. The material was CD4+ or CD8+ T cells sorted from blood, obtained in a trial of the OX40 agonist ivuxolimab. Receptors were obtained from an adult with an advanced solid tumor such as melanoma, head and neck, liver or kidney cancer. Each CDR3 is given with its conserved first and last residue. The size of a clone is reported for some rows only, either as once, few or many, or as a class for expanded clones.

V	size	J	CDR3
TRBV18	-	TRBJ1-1	CASSPRGAEAFF
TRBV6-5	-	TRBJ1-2	CASSRGTGVGGYTF
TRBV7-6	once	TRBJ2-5	CASSLVRETQYF
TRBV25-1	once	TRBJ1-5	CAIMTGERYSNQPQHF
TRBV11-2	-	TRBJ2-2	CASSRTRTRNTGELFF
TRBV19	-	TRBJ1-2	CASGTGERGYTF
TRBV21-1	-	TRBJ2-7	CASRREELAYEQYF
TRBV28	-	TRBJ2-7	CASSFRGGSYEQYF
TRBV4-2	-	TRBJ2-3	CASSQVSPGGGTDTQYF
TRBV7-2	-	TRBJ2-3	CASSSMGQTTDTQYF
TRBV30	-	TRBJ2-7	CAWSASLYEQYF
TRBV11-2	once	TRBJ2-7	CASSLGTGTGTYEQYF
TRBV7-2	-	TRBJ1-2	CASSLAGTEKGYTF
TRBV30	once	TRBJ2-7	CAWMEDRGYEQYF
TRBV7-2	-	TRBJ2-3	CASSLVMREGFSPTQYF
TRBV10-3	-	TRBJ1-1	CAISGRESGGRTEAFF
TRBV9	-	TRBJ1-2	CASSGQGIARLSYTF
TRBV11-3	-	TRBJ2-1	CASGSLRDTEQFF
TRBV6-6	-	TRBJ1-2	CAGSPGVWGYTF
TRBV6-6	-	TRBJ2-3	CASRHTDTQYF
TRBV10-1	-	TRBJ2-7	CARTPTRVYEQYF
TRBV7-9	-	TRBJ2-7	CASSLGGLGREQYF
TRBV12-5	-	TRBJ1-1	CASGQGTENTEAFF
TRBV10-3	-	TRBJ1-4	CAITPTLRGLDVANEKLFF
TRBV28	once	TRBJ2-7	CASGSGTGLDEQYF
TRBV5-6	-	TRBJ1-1	CASSRETTEAFF
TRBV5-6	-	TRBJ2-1	CASSLEGNEQFF
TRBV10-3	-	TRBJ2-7	CAISAGLAGLSSYEQYF
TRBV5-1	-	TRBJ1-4	CASRVEWTNEKLFF
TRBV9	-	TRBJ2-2	CASSVDLALGELFF
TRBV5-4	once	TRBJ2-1	CASSEQTGKNEQFF
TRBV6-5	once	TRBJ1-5	CASSSTTANQPQHF
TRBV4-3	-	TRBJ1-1	CASSQDQGQGATEAFF
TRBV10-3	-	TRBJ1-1	CAISDVLENTEAFF
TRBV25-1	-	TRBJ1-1	CASSEVSGTAGLNTEAFF
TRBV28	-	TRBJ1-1	CASPKSGQGAFRGTEAFF
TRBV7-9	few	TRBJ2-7	CASSLAFAGEQYF
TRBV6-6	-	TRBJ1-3	CASRASVGGSGNTIYF
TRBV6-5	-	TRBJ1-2	CASSYPDPRQGYTF
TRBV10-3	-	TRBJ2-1	CAISESVGEQFF
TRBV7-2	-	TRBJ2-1	CASNLLGTYNEQFF
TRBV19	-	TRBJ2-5	CASSKLLAGVRETQYF
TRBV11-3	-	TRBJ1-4	CASSLGGVTDEKLFF
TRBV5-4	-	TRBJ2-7	CASSPRTSINEQYF
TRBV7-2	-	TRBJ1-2	CASSLALAAF
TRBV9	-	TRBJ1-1	CASSVGPNTEAFF
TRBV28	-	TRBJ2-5	CASSYWGSGAGGETQYF
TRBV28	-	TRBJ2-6	CASSLNGVVGSGANVLTF
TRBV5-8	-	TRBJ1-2	CASSLTSPRTTPHGYTF
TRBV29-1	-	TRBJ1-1	CSVARIPPTEAFF
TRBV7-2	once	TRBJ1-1	CASSLRGGTGSLNAEAFF
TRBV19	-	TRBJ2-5	CASSLFRGQQETQYF
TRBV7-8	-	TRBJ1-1	CASSLSGSRDTEAFF
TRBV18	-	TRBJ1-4	CASPDKRDRGKMDEKLFF
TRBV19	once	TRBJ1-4	CASGTGLEKLFF
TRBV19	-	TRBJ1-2	CASSIGNEGTYGYTF
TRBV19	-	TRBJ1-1	CASSRRTNTEAFF